This TCR beta chain is drawn from a study of CD8 T cells in ankylosing spondylitis. Study-wide findings and caveats: Ankylosing spondylitis blood appeared to carry a characteristic TCR beta motif of roughly eight highly homologous variants.

Molecular-barcoded quantitative 5'-RACE produced these TCR beta libraries. A single record per CDR3 protein comes from TCRdb applying MiXCR to the 5' RACE reads. The sample has roughly 440,000 distinct CDR3 sequences, approximately 17% seen once. Per germline, CDR1 SGHDT and CDR2 YYEEEE. V lost 1 base and J lost 5, with 13 bases in between. The CDR3 contains 15 residues. To note about this clonotype: Its antigen is not known.

This rearrangement joins TRBV5-6 to TRBJ1-5, with unresolved D. Sequencing input: blood, either unsorted or a sorted T cell fraction (not recorded which). The receptor was derived from a male donor with ankylosing spondylitis. The CDR3 DNA follows: TGTGCCAGCAGCTTGTACGCAGGCCCCGATCAGCCCCAGCATTTT. It specifies CASSLYAGPDQPQHF.